Listed below are T cell receptor beta chains from one sample, sequenced in a study of graft-versus-host responses after intestinal transplantation. Profiling relied on immunoSEQ multiplex PCR, and the TCRdb table lists in-frame clones only, not all of them. This table has 9,000 to 15,000 clones, 60% to 75% appearing once. The specimen comprised ileum tissue, sampled 142 days after intestinal transplantation. These receptor sequences come from a human patient who received an intestinal transplant, so some T cells may come from the graft donor. Each CDR3 is given with its conserved first and last residue. The D gene is left open where the match is weak. Part of the rows lack a size; the others show once, few, many or a class for expanded clones.

size: -; V: TRBV11-2; D: TRBD2; J: TRBJ2-1; CDR3: CASSLAGGNEQFF; DNA: TGTGCCAGCAGCTTAGCGGGGGGCAATGAGCAGTTCTTC
size: -; V: TRBV27; D: -; J: TRBJ1-2; CDR3: CASSSKGGVPGTYGYTF; DNA: TGTGCCAGCAGTTCCAAAGGGGGGGTACCTGGGACCTATGGCTACACCTTC
size: once; V: TRBV18; D: -; J: TRBJ1-2; CDR3: CASSPKDRYGYTF; DNA: TGTGCCAGCTCACCCAAGGACAGATATGGCTACACCTTC
size: once; V: TRBV5-1; D: -; J: TRBJ2-5; CDR3: CASSLRGMYQETQYF; DNA: TGCGCCAGCAGCTTGCGGGGAATGTACCAAGAGACCCAGTACTTC
size: -; V: TRBV7-3; D: TRBD1; J: TRBJ2-7; CDR3: CASSPGQGPAEQYF; DNA: TGTGCCAGCAGCCCGGGACAGGGCCCCGCCGAGCAGTACTTC
size: -; V: TRBV4-1; D: -; J: TRBJ2-5; CDR3: CASSQAYPGVQETQYF; DNA: TGCGCCAGCAGCCAAGCCTACCCCGGGGTTCAAGAGACCCAGTACTTC
size: -; V: TRBV5-5; D: -; J: TRBJ1-6; CDR3: CASSWAPTNSPLHF; DNA: TGTGCCAGCAGCTGGGCACCAACTAATTCACCCCTCCACTTT
size: few; V: TRBV6-1; D: TRBD1; J: TRBJ2-5; CDR3: CASSHLTGHQETQYF; DNA: TGTGCCAGCAGCCACCTGACAGGGCACCAAGAGACCCAGTACTTC
size: -; V: TRBV2; D: -; J: TRBJ1-2; CDR3: CASSEALRGGAEGYTF; DNA: TGTGCCAGCAGTGAAGCGCTTCGTGGGGGGGCGGAAGGCTACACCTTC
size: -; V: TRBV9; D: TRBD1; J: TRBJ1-1; CDR3: CASSGQGATEAFF; DNA: TGTGCCAGCAGCGGACAGGGGGCCACTGAAGCTTTCTTT
size: -; V: TRBV14; D: -; J: TRBJ1-3; CDR3: CASSQGGSFSGNTIYF; DNA: TGTGCCAGCAGCCAAGGAGGATCCTTCTCTGGAAACACCATATATTTT
size: few; V: TRBV5-6; D: TRBD1; J: TRBJ2-5; CDR3: CASSSWTGRETQYF; DNA: TGTGCCAGCAGCTCCTGGACAGGCAGGGAGACCCAGTACTTC
size: -; V: TRBV5-1; D: TRBD1; J: TRBJ2-3; CDR3: CASSRTGGADTQYF; DNA: TGCGCCAGCAGCCGGACAGGGGGCGCAGATACGCAGTATTTT
size: medium-sized; V: TRBV4-1; D: -; J: TRBJ1-2; CDR3: CASSQADGLYGYTF; DNA: TGCGCCAGCAGCCAAGCAGATGGACTTTATGGCTACACCTTC
size: -; V: TRBV19; D: TRBD1; J: TRBJ1-5; CDR3: CASSATGTGSQPQHF; DNA: TGTGCCAGTAGCGCCACCGGGACAGGGTCACAGCCCCAGCATTTT
size: -; V: TRBV29-1; D: -; J: TRBJ1-1; CDR3: CSVDPGEAFF; DNA: TGCAGCGTTGATCCGGGAGAAGCTTTCTTT
size: -; V: TRBV7-3; D: TRBD2; J: TRBJ2-1; CDR3: CASSPGLATNEQFF; DNA: TGTGCCAGCAGCCCGGGACTAGCGACCAATGAGCAGTTCTTC
size: -; V: TRBV5-4; D: TRBD2; J: TRBJ2-1; CDR3: CASSLLLAGQTYNEQFF; DNA: TGTGCCAGCAGCTTGCTACTAGCGGGACAGACCTACAATGAGCAGTTCTTC
size: -; V: TRBV6-5; D: TRBD2; J: TRBJ2-3; CDR3: CASTRTSGSTDTQYF; DNA: TGTGCCAGCACCCGGACTAGCGGGAGCACAGATACGCAGTATTTT
size: -; V: TRBV7-3; D: -; J: TRBJ2-7; CDR3: CASSFLGGSSYEQYF; DNA: TGTGCCAGCAGCTTCCTGGGCGGGTCCTCCTACGAGCAGTACTTC
size: -; V: TRBV14; D: -; J: TRBJ1-1; CDR3: CASSQEGGSAEAFF; DNA: TGTGCCAGCAGCCAAGAGGGAGGGTCGGCTGAAGCTTTCTTT
size: -; V: TRBV11-2; D: -; J: TRBJ2-7; CDR3: CASSLVRGAVEQYF; DNA: TGTGCCAGCAGCTTAGTCAGGGGCGCCGTTGAGCAGTACTTC